The sequence of this T cell receptor (beta chain) was determined in a study of response to subunit inactivated influenza vaccine. Germline values: CDR1 SGHTA, CDR2 FQGNSA. V dropped 6 bases and J dropped 0 bases, with 15 bases sitting between them. CDR3 size: 15 residues. One entry per CDR3 protein results from TCRdb running MiXCR on the RT-PCR reads. Here the sample spans approximately 500,000 distinct CDR3 sequences, 11% to 15% being singletons. V is TRBV7-2 and J is TRBJ2-7; D is undetermined. This specimen was PBMCs from blood, taken roughly 13 days after vaccination. This clonotype originated in a man aged 45-65 years who received an inactivated influenza vaccine. CDR3 sequence: CASSPSYRSSYEQYF. DNA of the CDR3: TGTGCCAGCAGTCCCAGCTACCGAAGCTCCTACGAGCAGTACTTC. Full variable domain (rest looked up from reference TRBV7-2 and TRBJ2-7): GAGVSQSPSNKVTEKGKDVELRCDPISGHTALYWYRQSLGQGLEFLIYFQGNSAPDKSGLPSDRFSAERTGGSVSTLTIQRTQQEDSAVYLCASSPSYRSSYEQYFGPGTRLTVT.